The 12 T cell receptor beta chains in this list originate from one sample, sequenced in a study of identical twins. TCRdb reprocessed the 5' RACE reads via MiXCR and lists one record per CDR3 protein. The sample lists 450,000 or so distinct CDR3 sequences, approximately 15% occurring once. These data were also reused for a study on yellow fever vaccine responses in identical twins.

The sample taken for sequencing was CD4+ T cells sorted from blood. The source is a woman between 18 and 29 years old in good health.

This clonotype was counted only a few times. This chain joins TRBV29-1 and TRBJ1-4; weak D call: TRBD1 (6 bases). The CDR3 extends over 13 amino acids. The germline CDR1 and CDR2 sequences are SQVTM and ANQGSEA. V was clipped by 7 bases and J by 7 bases, with 16 bases between them. CDR3 loop: CSGQPGVGEKLFF. In nucleotides, the CDR3 is TGCAGCGGTCAGCCAGGGGTGGGTGAAAAACTGTTTTTT.

The V gene is TRBV12-3 or TRBV12-4, the J gene TRBJ2-1; D is unresolved. The CDR3 loop spans 17 amino acids. Trimming took 3 bases from V and 3 from J, leaving 18 bases between them. The CDR3 here is CASSFRPIGNIYNEQFF. DNA for the CDR3: TGTGCCAGCAGTTTCCGTCCAATTGGGAATATCTACAATGAGCAGTTCTTC.

This clonotype was observed a few times. CDR3 loop: CASSSDRASYEQYF. Written as DNA, the CDR3 is TGTGCCAGCAGCTCGGACAGGGCGTCCTACGAGCAGTACTTC. This chain connects TRBV7-9 to TRBJ2-7; 8 positions match TRBD1. The junction had 3 bases not matched to a gene; V was cut back by 4 bases and J by 1 base. The length of the CDR3 is 14 residues. Germline V CDR1 and CDR2: SEHNR, FQNEAQ (reference sequence).

This clonotype was observed at least ten times. The J gene is TRBJ2-7, the V gene TRBV28; 7 bases fit TRBD1. CDR3 length equals 14 residues. Trimming at V came to 5 bases and at J to 1 base, leaving 5 bases not matched to a gene. The germline gives CDR1 MDHEN, CDR2 SYDVKM. CDR3: CASSRPGQSYEQYF. CDR3 nucleotides: TGTGCCAGCAGTCGTCCGGGACAGTCCTACGAGCAGTACTTC.

This sequence joins TRBV6-1 and TRBJ1-1; D unresolved. There are 13 residues in the CDR3. Trimming pared 6 bases from V and 1 base from J, leaving 9 bases between. Germline CDR1 reads MNHNS; CDR2 reads SASEGT. Written as DNA, the CDR3 is TGTGCCAGCAGGATGACTCAGAACACTGAAGCTTTCTTT. It specifies CASRMTQNTEAFF.

This clonotype occurred a few times. The chain couples TRBV25-1 to TRBJ2-2; D is uncertain. The CDR3 loop spans 11 amino acids. Germline V lookup: CDR1 MGHDK, CDR2 SYGVNS. The ends were cut back, 7 bases at V and 6 bases at J, with 6 bases in the middle. The CDR3 DNA is TGTGCCAGCACGGCGTCCGGGGAGCTGTTTTTT. It translates to CASTASGELFF.

This clonotype showed up just a few times. The chain employs TRBV3-1 and TRBJ2-2, with D hard to call. This CDR3 is 13 amino acids long. Trimming took 1 base from V and 6 from J, leaving 6 bases between them. Germline CDR1 and CDR2: LGHDT and YNNKEL (reference sequence). The CDR3 sequence: CASSQVVPGELFF. CDR3 sequence (DNA): TGTGCCAGCAGCCAAGTCGTTCCCGGGGAGCTGTTTTTT. The whole variable domain, remainder taken from reference TRBV3-1 and TRBJ2-2, is DTAVSQTPKYLVTQMGNDKSIKCEQNLGHDTMYWYKQDSKKFLKIMFSYNNKELIINETVPNRFSPKSPDKAHLNLHINSLELGDSAVYFCASSQVVPGELFFGEGSRLTVL.

In its sample, this clonotype was seen a few times. The genes are TRBV6-1 and TRBJ2-7; 9 bases line up with TRBD1. Losses at the gene ends were 4 bases for V and 3 bases for J; bases not matched to a gene: 7. This CDR3 has 15 amino acids. Germline CDR1 reads MNHNS; CDR2 reads SASEGT. CDR3 protein: CASSAIQGAFYEQYF. CDR3 DNA sequence: TGTGCCAGCAGTGCGATACAGGGGGCGTTCTACGAGCAGTACTTC.

CDR3 sequence (DNA): TGTGCCAGCAGTTCTCCCACCGGGACAGGCGGTCAATTTGGCAATCAGCCCCAGCATTTT. Its protein product is CASSSPTGTGGQFGNQPQHF. This rearrangement joins TRBV28 to TRBJ1-5, with 8 bases lining up with TRBD1. The germline V gene encodes CDR1 MDHEN and CDR2 SYDVKM. The CDR3 has 20 residues. J gave up 2 bases and V 4 bases, and 19 bases lay outside the gene matches.

There are many counts of this clonotype. The chain joins TRBV12-3 or TRBV12-4 to TRBJ2-3; D not resolved. This CDR3 contains 15 residues. Trimming removed 6 bases from V and 1 base from J, with 14 bases in between. The CDR3 DNA follows: TGTGCCAGCAGACTCACGTCGATGGGCACAGATACGCAGTATTTT. Its protein is CASRLTSMGTDTQYF.

This clonotype was picked up a small number of times. The chain employs TRBV28 and TRBJ1-1; D gene unclear. V dropped 5 bases and J dropped 6 bases, with 16 bases sitting between them. Germline V gene sequence: CDR1 MDHEN, CDR2 SYDVKM. The CDR3 covers 14 residues. CDR3 residues: CASSPSMSRAEAFF. In nucleotides, the CDR3 is TGTGCCAGCAGTCCCTCCATGAGCCGGGCTGAAGCTTTCTTT.

This clonotype appeared a few times. J is TRBJ2-2 and V is TRBV11-2; the match to TRBD1 covers 8 bases. This CDR3 is 17 amino acids long. Germline V gene lookup returns CDR1 SGHAT and CDR2 FQNNGV. The junction had 7 bases not matched to a gene; V was cut back by 2 bases and J by 2 bases. DNA for the CDR3: TGTGCCAGCAGCTTAAACGGCCAGGGGGCTAACACCGGGGAGCTGTTTTTT. This sequence encodes CASSLNGQGANTGELFF.